The 10 T cell receptor beta chains given below trace back to one sample, sequenced in a study of cytomegalovirus exposure and HLA in healthy donors. PCR was performed using 60 Vbeta and 13 Jbeta primers. Generated by immunoSEQ multiplex PCR, the TCRdb table keeps only in-frame clones and is missing some. The table includes around 200,000 clones, approximately 84% detected once. Material for sequencing was PBMCs. The receptors originated from a woman aged 40 to 49 in good health and CMV-seronegative.

The chain has TRBV5-4 and TRBJ2-7; the match to TRBD1 covers 10 bases. The V and J ends lost 3 bases and 6 bases, in that order; junction bases with no gene match: 6. Germline V gene data show CDR1 as SGHNT and CDR2 as YYREEE (reference sequence). This CDR3 comprises 14 residues. The CDR3 DNA is TGTGCCAGCAGCTGGGACAGGGGAAGGCTCGAGCAGTACTTC. This translates into CASSWDRGRLEQYF.

The rearrangement links TRBV7-2 to TRBJ2-1; 9 bases are shared with TRBD1. The length of the CDR3 is 11 residues. Unmatched junction bases numbered 2, after V lost 5 bases and J lost 12 bases. Looked up from germline, CDR1 is SGHTA and CDR2 is FQGNSA. CDR3 sequence reads: CASSQTGGQFF. The CDR3 DNA reads TGTGCCAGCAGCCAGACAGGGGGGCAGTTCTTC.

The chain couples TRBV6-6 to TRBJ2-1; 9 bases are shared with TRBD1. The ends lost 5 bases at V and 8 bases at J; junction bases unmatched: 1. This CDR3 has 12 residues. The germline gives CDR1 MNHNY, CDR2 SVGAGI (reference sequence). The CDR3 region is CASSRQGDEQFF. The DNA for the CDR3 is TGTGCCAGCAGTCGACAGGGGGATGAGCAGTTCTTC.

This chain uses TRBV19 with TRBJ2-7; 8 bases map to TRBD1. V lost 4 bases to trimming and J lost 0 bases; unmatched junction nucleotides: 8. The germline V gene has CDR1 LNHDA and CDR2 SQIVND (reference sequence). This CDR3 comprises 16 residues. In DNA, the CDR3 is TGTGCCAGTAGTAGGATTCAGGGGGCCAACTCCTACGAGCAGTACTTC. It specifies CASSRIQGANSYEQYF.

This sequence joins TRBV19 and TRBJ2-1, with 7 bases lining up with TRBD1. The CDR3 consists of 14 residues. V trimming: 4 bases; J trimming: 3 bases; junction bases outside the gene matches: 3. Germline V gene sequence: CDR1 LNHDA, CDR2 SQIVND (reference sequence). CDR3 protein: CASSTRQGYNEQFF. In nucleotides, the CDR3 is TGTGCCAGTAGTACACGACAGGGCTACAATGAGCAGTTCTTC.

The rearrangement uses TRBV28 and TRBJ1-6, with a possible D match to TRBD1 (6 bases). CDR3 length: 13 residues. V lost 5 bases to trimming and J lost 8 bases, with 10 bases between them. Per germline, CDR1 MDHEN and CDR2 SYDVKM. The CDR3 DNA reads as TGTGCCAGCAGTCAGGACAGTTATTCACCCCTCCACTTT. Translated, it gives CASSQDSYSPLHF.

This clone was seen a handful of times. The chain combines TRBV19 with TRBJ2-1, with 9 positions matching TRBD2. The trim removed 3 bases at V and 8 bases at J, leaving 8 bases unmatched. The CDR3 has 15 residues. Germline-derived CDR1 and CDR2 are LNHDA and SQIVND (reference sequence). The CDR3: CASSILAGLRDEQFF. The CDR3 bases are TGTGCCAGTAGTATCCTAGCGGGGTTAAGGGATGAGCAGTTCTTC.

The J gene is TRBJ2-1, the V gene TRBV7-3, with 11 bases matching TRBD2. The V and J ends lost 8 bases and 6 bases, in that order; junction bases with no gene match: 3. This CDR3 spans 13 amino acids. Looked up from germline, CDR1 is SGHTA and CDR2 is FQGTGA. The DNA for the CDR3 is TGTGCCAGCGGGACTAGCGGAATCAATGAGCAGTTCTTC. Amino acid sequence: CASGTSGINEQFF.

There are a few counts of this clone. The chain recombines TRBV5-1 with TRBJ1-1; D is ambiguous. The V gene lost 0 bases and the J gene lost 4 bases, with 13 bases spanning the gap. From germline, CDR1 is SGHRS and CDR2 YFSETQ. The CDR3 is 15 amino acids. The CDR3 is CASSLDWGGGTEAFF. DNA of the CDR3: TGCGCCAGCAGCTTGGACTGGGGAGGAGGCACTGAAGCTTTCTTT.

The chain recombines TRBV4-1 with TRBJ2-7; D might be TRBD1 (5 bases). CDR1 and CDR2 (germline): MGHRA, YSYEKL. Between the trimmed V and J ends, which lost 4 bases and 6 bases, there was a span of 19 bases. The CDR3 runs to 15 residues. The DNA of the CDR3 is TGCGCCAGCAGCCCCCTGGTGGCTGGGGCTTCCGAGCAGTACTTC. Protein sequence: CASSPLVAGASEQYF.